The 23 T cell receptor beta chains listed next were all sequenced from one sample in a study of blood T cell repertoires in COVID-19. The method was immunoSEQ multiplex PCR; TCRdb's version includes in-frame clones alone and lacks a portion of them. Found here are roughly 200,000 clones, 75% to 90% of them singletons; the top ten hold 6.2%. Sequenced input: PBMCs or T cells enriched from blood (not recorded which). All receptors derive from a man aged 35 to 55 who had recovered from COVID-19.

The V and J genes are TRBV7-9 and TRBJ1-4; no clear D gene. The germline V gene encodes CDR1 SEHNR and CDR2 FQNEAQ (reference sequence). The ends were cut back, 5 bases at V and 8 bases at J, with 9 bases in the middle. CDR3 length: 12 amino acids. The CDR3 loop reads CASSNSREKLFF. CDR3 DNA sequence: TGTGCCAGCAGCAATTCTAGGGAAAAACTGTTTTTT. The entire variable domain, with the rest obtained from reference TRBV7-9 and TRBJ1-4, is as follows: DTGVSQNPRHKITKRGQNVTFRCDPISEHNRLYWYRQTLGQGPEFLTYFQNEAQLEKSRLLSDRFSAERPKGSFSTLEIQRTEQGDSAMYLCASSNSREKLFFGSGTQLSVL.

This chain connects TRBV3-1 (or the pseudogene TRBV3-2) to TRBJ2-1, with a possible D match to TRBD1 (6 bases). Germline CDR1 and CDR2: LGHDT and YNNKEL (reference sequence). The CDR3 spans 15 residues. V was trimmed by 1 base and J by 3 bases, leaving 10 bases between them. The CDR3 reads CASSQVDRSYNEQFF. CDR3 coding DNA: TGTGCCAGCAGCCAAGTTGACAGGAGCTACAATGAGCAGTTCTTC.

This clone showed up just a few times. The chain links TRBV4-1 to TRBJ1-4; D is perhaps TRBD1 (6 bases). Trimming shortened V by 4 bases and J by 5 bases, and 14 bases separated the two germline ends. Per germline, CDR1 MGHRA and CDR2 YSYEKL. The CDR3 is 15 residues long. CDR3 in DNA: TGCGCCAGCAGCCTCCGACAGGAGTTAAATGAAAAACTGTTTTTT. Its translation is CASSLRQELNEKLFF.

The chain combines TRBV27 with TRBJ1-2, with D unclear. Trimming removed 4 bases from V and 4 bases from J, with 10 bases in between. CDR1 is MNHEY and CDR2 is SMNVEV in the germline V gene (reference sequence). There are 13 residues in the CDR3. CDR3 amino acids: CASSSVPSYGYTF. CDR3 in DNA: TGTGCCAGCAGTTCAGTCCCCTCCTATGGCTACACCTTC.

This chain uses TRBV7-9 with TRBJ2-1; tentative D call: TRBD1 (6 bases). Deletions cut 4 bases from V and 7 bases from J, with 14 bases between. Germline values: CDR1 SEHNR, CDR2 FQNEAQ (reference sequence). The CDR3 runs 14 residues. CDR3 sequence: CASSYRDNPNEQFF. The CDR3 region has the DNA TGTGCCAGCAGCTACCGGGACAACCCGAATGAGCAGTTCTTC.

The rearrangement links TRBV29-1 to TRBJ2-7; D perhaps matches TRBD2 (6 bases). V was clipped by 2 bases and J by 2 bases, with 13 bases between them. This CDR3 comprises 14 residues. CDR1 and CDR2 (germline): SQVTM, ANQGSEA. The CDR3 DNA is TGCAGCGTTGAACCGCCAGGGAGGCCCTACGAGCAGTACTTC. Amino acids: CSVEPPGRPYEQYF.

DNA for the CDR3: TGTGCCAGCAGCCAAGAGCGCTCCGAGGACTATGGCTACACCTTC. Translation: CASSQERSEDYGYTF. The chain has TRBV4-2 and TRBJ1-2; D gene uncertain. CDR1 is LGHNA, CDR2 YNFKEQ, per germline. This CDR3 comprises 15 residues. V gave up 0 bases and J gave up 3 bases, with 11 bases separating them.

The gene calls are TRBV2 and TRBJ2-2, with 7 nucleotides matching TRBD1. From germline, CDR1 is SNHLY and CDR2 FYNNEI. V shed 6 bases, J shed 6 bases, and the junction held 7 bases outside the gene matches. The length of the CDR3 is 14 residues. The CDR3 nucleotides are TGTGCCAGCAGGCCTGACAGGGTCGCCGGGGAGCTGTTTTTT. Amino acid sequence: CASRPDRVAGELFF.

With regard to this clone: Other DNA sequences in this specimen translate into the identical CDR3. Here the CDR3 reads CASSSGLAGYEQYF. CDR3 sequence (DNA): TGTGCCAGCAGTAGTGGACTAGCGGGTTACGAGCAGTACTTC. The chain is built from TRBV6-5 and TRBJ2-7; 11 bases are shared with TRBD2. Looked up from germline, CDR1 is MNHEY and CDR2 is SVGAGI. V lost 5 bases, J lost 4 bases, and 4 bases stayed unmatched. CDR3 length equals 14 residues.

This clone was picked up many times. V and J are TRBV4-1 and TRBJ1-1; D is unclear. Germline lookup yields CDR1 MGHRA and CDR2 YSYEKL. The ends were cut back, 6 bases at V and 3 bases at J, with 17 bases in the middle. CDR3 size: 15 residues. The CDR3 sequence is CASRVHLPSDTEAFF. CDR3 DNA: TGCGCCAGCAGGGTTCATTTGCCCTCGGACACTGAAGCTTTCTTT.

The chain is built from TRBV19 and TRBJ1-2; no clear D gene. The length of the CDR3 is 15 residues. With 5 bases removed from V and 4 bases from J, the gap between germline ends came to 17 bases. CDR1 and CDR2 (germline): LNHDA, SQIVND (reference sequence). The CDR3 here is CASSLGLDVIYGYTF. In DNA form, the CDR3 reads TGTGCCAGTAGTTTGGGTCTAGATGTAATCTATGGCTACACCTTC.

Only one count was recorded for this clone. The CDR3 here is CAWGRTGLSYEQYF. The CDR3 DNA is TGTGCCTGGGGGAGGACAGGACTTTCCTACGAGCAGTACTTC. This chain connects TRBV30 to TRBJ2-7; a weak D match, TRBD1 (7 bases). The germline CDR1 and CDR2 sequences are GTSNPN and SVGIG (reference sequence). The CDR3 consists of 14 residues. Trimming cost V 5 bases and J 1 base, with 15 bases left between them.

V gene TRBV4-2 combines with J gene TRBJ2-4, with 8 positions matching TRBD1. The V and J ends lost 2 bases and 1 base, in that order; junction bases with no gene match: 13. The CDR3 has 19 residues. CDR1 is LGHNA, CDR2 YNFKEQ, per germline. CDR3 DNA: TGTGCCAGCAGCCAACAAGGGACAGGTTATCGGTGGGCCAAAAACATTCAGTACTTC. It encodes CASSQQGTGYRWAKNIQYF.

This chain links TRBV29-1 with TRBJ2-1; possibly TRBD1 for D (5 bases). CDR3 length: 16 residues. V gave up 6 bases and J gave up 6 bases, with 24 bases separating them. CDR1 is SQVTM and CDR2 is ANQGSEA in the germline V gene. CDR3: CSVETWEGVTSNEQFF. The CDR3 DNA reads TGCAGCGTCGAAACCTGGGAAGGGGTGACGAGCAATGAGCAGTTCTTC.

V is TRBV5-1 and J is TRBJ2-5; 12 bases are a match to TRBD2. From germline, CDR1 is SGHRS and CDR2 YFSETQ. This CDR3 comprises 16 residues. V was clipped by 2 bases and J by 5 bases; unmatched bases: 7. This chain's CDR3 is CASSFIRLAGVETQYF. The CDR3 nucleotides are TGCGCCAGCAGCTTTATTAGACTAGCGGGAGTGGAGACCCAGTACTTC.

The rearrangement uses TRBV19 and TRBJ1-6; maybe TRBD1 (5 bases). V shed 4 bases and J shed 6 bases, with 10 bases lying between them. Germline V lookup: CDR1 LNHDA, CDR2 SQIVND (reference sequence). The CDR3 covers 14 residues. CDR3 DNA sequence: TGTGCCAGTAGTACGGGACTCACTAATTCACCCCTCCACTTT. This sequence encodes CASSTGLTNSPLHF.

V is TRBV6-1 and J is TRBJ2-4; D gene unclear. Trimming shortened V by 3 bases and J by 0 bases, and 6 bases separated the two germline ends. The CDR3 totals 14 residues. Germline CDR1 reads MNHNS; CDR2 reads SASEGT. CDR3 in DNA: TGTGCCAGCAGTGAGCAGTTAGCCAAAAACATTCAGTACTTC. The encoded protein is CASSEQLAKNIQYF.

The V and J genes are TRBV6-5 and TRBJ1-5; possibly TRBD1 for D (6 bases). The CDR3 runs 15 residues. Trimming removed 4 bases at V and 1 base at J, with 11 bases between. Per germline, CDR1 MNHEY and CDR2 SVGAGI. The CDR3 region is CASSWGQGSNQPQHF. The CDR3 DNA reads as TGTGCCAGCAGTTGGGGTCAGGGGAGCAATCAGCCCCAGCATTTT.

The chain is built from TRBV13 and TRBJ2-7, with 10 bases identical to TRBD1. With 5 bases clipped from V and 5 bases from J, the junction kept 9 bases outside the gene matches. From germline, CDR1 is PRHDT and CDR2 FYEKMQ (reference sequence). The CDR3 extends over 15 amino acids. The CDR3 DNA reads TGTGCCAGCAGCATTCCCGGGACAGGGGACCACGAGCAGTACTTC. Translated, it gives CASSIPGTGDHEQYF.

CDR3 sequence reads: CASRLASGGASEQFF. CDR3 DNA: TGTGCCAGTAGACTTGCTAGCGGGGGGGCCAGTGAGCAGTTCTTC. The chain joins TRBV19 to TRBJ2-1; 12 bases map to TRBD2. J was trimmed by 9 bases and V by 6 bases; bases with no gene match: 9. From germline, CDR1 is LNHDA and CDR2 SQIVND (reference sequence). This CDR3 contains 15 residues.

This clone was recorded a few times. Within the sample, other DNA sequences also encode this same CDR3. The V call is TRBV9, the J call TRBJ1-2; a weak D match, TRBD1 (5 bases). Germline CDR1 SGDLS, CDR2 YYNGEE. The CDR3 covers 14 residues. V gave up 0 bases and J gave up 4 bases, with 10 bases separating them. CDR3 bases: TGTGCCAGCAGCGTAGAACAGGCCCCCTATGGCTACACCTTC. Its protein is CASSVEQAPYGYTF.

V and J are TRBV10-3 and TRBJ1-6; no definite D call. The CDR3 runs to 15 residues. Germline V gene sequence: CDR1 ENHRY, CDR2 SYGVKD. Between the trimmed V and J ends, which lost 8 bases and 5 bases, there was a span of 16 bases. The CDR3 protein is CAIRARSSDNSPLHF. The CDR3 region has the DNA TGTGCCATCCGAGCCAGGTCCTCAGATAATTCACCCCTCCACTTT.

The V call is TRBV7-9, the J call TRBJ2-5, with a possible D match to TRBD2 (5 bases). Germline CDR1 reads SEHNR; CDR2 reads FQNEAQ (reference sequence). V was trimmed by 0 bases and J by 8 bases, leaving 13 bases between them. The CDR3 loop spans 14 amino acids. CDR3 DNA sequence: TGTGCCAGCAGCTTAGCGCGGGCACCCCCCACCCAGTACTTC. Translation gives CASSLARAPPTQYF.